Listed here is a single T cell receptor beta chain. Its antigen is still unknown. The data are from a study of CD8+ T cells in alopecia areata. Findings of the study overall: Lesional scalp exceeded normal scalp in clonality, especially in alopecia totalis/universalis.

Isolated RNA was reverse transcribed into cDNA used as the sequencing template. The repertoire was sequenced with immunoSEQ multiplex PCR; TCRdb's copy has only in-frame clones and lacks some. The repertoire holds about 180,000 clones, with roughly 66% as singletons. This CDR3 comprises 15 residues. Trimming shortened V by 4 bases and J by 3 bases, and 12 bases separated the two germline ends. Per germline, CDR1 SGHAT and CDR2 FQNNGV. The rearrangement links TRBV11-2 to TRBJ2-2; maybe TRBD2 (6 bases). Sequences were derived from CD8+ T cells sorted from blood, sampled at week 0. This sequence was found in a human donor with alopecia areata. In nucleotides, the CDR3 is TGTGCCAGCAGCTGGGGACGGGGGTACACCGGGGAGCTGTTTTTT. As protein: CASSWGRGYTGELFF.